These T cell receptor beta chains were read from a single sample in a study of OX40 agonist ivuxolimab in advanced cancers. The method was immunoSEQ multiplex PCR; TCRdb's version includes in-frame clones alone and lacks a portion of them. The data hold 25,000 to 40,000 clones, with around nine tenths observed a single time. This sample comprised CD4+ or CD8+ T cells sorted from blood, obtained in a trial of the OX40 agonist ivuxolimab. The receptors stem from an adult with an advanced solid tumor such as melanoma, head and neck, liver or kidney cancer. Each CDR3 is given with its conserved first and last residue. D genes are given only for firm matches. Only some rows state a clone size, as once, few, many or a class for expanded clones.

TRBJ1-4 TRBV5-1 NA NA CASIAPPQAANEKLFF TGCGCCAGCATTGCTCCCCCCCAAGCAGCTAATGAAAAACTGTTTTTT
TRBJ1-2 TRBV19 NA NA CASSEQGVFLYGYTF TGTGCCAGTAGTGAACAGGGCGTCTTTCTCTATGGCTACACCTTC
TRBJ2-2 TRBV6-1 NA TRBD2 CANLAAGELFF TGTGCCAACCTAGCGGCCGGGGAGCTGTTTTTT
TRBJ1-1 TRBV7-9 NA NA CASPLEGVEGWTEAFF TGTGCCAGCCCCCTAGAGGGGGTTGAGGGATGGACTGAAGCTTTCTTT
TRBJ2-7 TRBV30 NA TRBD2 CAWSFSGGTYEQYF TGTGCCTGGAGTTTCAGCGGGGGCACCTACGAGCAGTACTTC
TRBJ2-2 TRBV7-9 NA TRBD2 CASSQVVAGADGELFF TGTGCCAGCAGCCAAGTAGTAGCGGGAGCAGACGGGGAGCTGTTTTTT
TRBJ1-1 TRBV6-5 NA TRBD1 CALGTAPEAFF TGTGCCCTCGGGACAGCCCCTGAAGCTTTCTTT
TRBJ2-7 TRBV30 NA NA CAWSGPGRGFSYEQYF TGTGCCTGGAGTGGGCCGGGGCGGGGATTCTCCTACGAGCAGTACTTC
TRBJ2-2 TRBV29-1 NA NA CSVELGRGSTGELFF TGCAGCGTTGAGTTGGGGCGGGGCTCTACCGGGGAGCTGTTTTTT
TRBJ1-5 TRBV7-8 NA NA CASSLAGLIGAGNQPQHF TGTGCCAGCAGCTTAGCGGGATTGATAGGGGCTGGCAATCAGCCCCAGCATTTT
TRBJ2-1 TRBV9 NA TRBD2 CASSPRGAGSYNEQFF TGTGCCAGCAGCCCCCGCGGAGCGGGGAGCTACAATGAGCAGTTCTTC
TRBJ2-1 TRBV9 NA TRBD2 CASTSGGAYNEQFF TGTGCCAGCACTAGCGGGGGGGCCTACAATGAGCAGTTCTTC
TRBJ1-2 TRBV6-6 NA NA CASSYQGKTYGYTF TGTGCCAGCAGTTACCAAGGGAAAACCTATGGCTACACCTTC
TRBJ2-7 TRBV27 once TRBD1 CASSRLGQGSYEQYF TGTGCCAGCAGTCGTCTGGGACAGGGCTCCTACGAGCAGTACTTC
TRBJ1-6 TRBV21-1 NA NA CASSSRDRGKGNSPLHF TGTGCCAGCAGCTCACGGGACAGGGGAAAAGGAAATTCACCCCTCCACTTT
TRBJ1-1 TRBV19 NA TRBD1 CASSIAGGRVNTEAFF TGTGCCAGTAGTATCGCAGGGGGTAGGGTGAACACTGAAGCTTTCTTT
TRBJ1-2 TRBV18 NA NA CASSQAGPNYGYTF TGTGCCAGCTCACAAGCCGGGCCCAACTATGGCTACACCTTC
TRBJ2-5 TRBV28 NA NA CASSTGSQETQYF TGTGCCAGCAGCACAGGTAGCCAAGAGACCCAGTACTTC
TRBJ2-7 TRBV7-2 NA TRBD2 CASSSSWSASGTNYEQYF TGTGCCAGCAGCTCCTCATGGTCGGCTAGCGGCACTAACTACGAGCAGTACTTC
TRBJ2-1 TRBV2 NA TRBD2 CASSETGLAGRNEQFF TGTGCCAGCAGTGAAACGGGACTAGCGGGGAGGAATGAGCAGTTCTTC
TRBJ1-2 TRBV2 NA TRBD1 CASREGQGAGYGYTF TGTGCCAGCAGGGAGGGACAGGGGGCTGGCTATGGCTACACCTTC
TRBJ1-5 TRBV6-1 NA NA CASRKQGLNQPQHF TGTGCCAGCAGAAAACAGGGCCTTAATCAGCCCCAGCATTTT
TRBJ2-1 TRBV6-5 NA NA CASSYREGEQFF TGTGCCAGCAGTTACCGGGAAGGGGAGCAGTTCTTC
TRBJ1-3 TRBV29-1 NA NA CSVEGTRTDSGNTIYF TGCAGCGTTGAAGGGACCAGGACGGACTCTGGAAACACCATATATTTT
TRBJ2-1 TRBV28 NA NA CASSPSRRTPYNEQFF TGTGCCAGCAGTCCCAGTAGGCGGACCCCCTACAATGAGCAGTTCTTC
TRBJ2-3 TRBV27 NA NA CASSFDYTITDTQYF TGTGCCAGCAGTTTCGACTACACCATTACAGATACGCAGTATTTT
TRBJ2-3 TRBV7-9 NA TRBD2 CASSLTSGVDTQYF TGTGCCAGCAGCTTGACTAGCGGGGTGGATACGCAGTATTTT
TRBJ1-2 TRBV5-4 NA NA CASSKGHTRDVGYTF TGTGCCAGCAGTAAAGGACATACCCGCGATGTCGGCTACACCTTC
TRBJ2-7 TRBV7-9 NA TRBD1 CASSSGQGYYEQYF TGTGCCAGCAGCTCGGGACAGGGCTACTACGAGCAGTACTTC
TRBJ2-1 TRBV29-1 NA TRBD1 CSAYRGSYNEQFF TGCAGCGCCTACAGGGGCTCCTACAATGAGCAGTTCTTC
TRBJ2-5 TRBV19 NA NA CASSSPGTGVQETQYF TGTGCCAGTAGTTCCCCAGGGACGGGGGTACAAGAGACCCAGTACTTC